These T cell receptor beta chains were read from a single sample in a study of blood T cell repertoires in COVID-19. Measured with immunoSEQ multiplex PCR; TCRdb has only the in-frame clones, and not every one. The sample has 79,000 or so clones; roughly 84% are singletons. Material for sequencing was peripheral blood. These TCRs come from a man aged 55 to 70 with COVID-19, enrolled during active disease. Each CDR3 is given with its conserved first and last residue. Each record gives: D gene, V gene, J gene, clone size, CDR3 protein, CDR3 DNA. The D gene is left open where the match is weak. Clone size is stated in some rows and not others, as once, few, many or a class when expanded.

TRBD2,TRBV6-4,TRBJ2-3,once,CASSLSGSVTDTQYF,TGTGCCAGCAGCCTTAGCGGGAGTGTCACAGATACGCAGTATTTT
.,TRBV7-6,TRBJ1-1,.,CASSLSWNTEAFF,TGTGCCAGCAGCTTATCTTGGAACACTGAAGCTTTCTTT
TRBD1,TRBV24-1,TRBJ2-3,.,CATSDLQGADTQYF,TGTGCCACCAGTGATTTGCAGGGGGCAGATACGCAGTATTTT
TRBD1,TRBV11-3,TRBJ2-1,.,CASSLQQPRDRGRGEQFF,TGTGCCAGCAGCTTGCAACAACCCCGGGACAGGGGTAGGGGTGAGCAGTTCTTC
.,TRBV20-1,TRBJ1-3,.,CSANRDTIYF,TGCAGTGCTAATCGGGACACCATATATTTT
.,TRBV30,TRBJ1-6,.,CAWSRVPSPLHF,TGTGCCTGGAGCAGGGTCCCTTCACCCCTCCACTTT
.,TRBV3-1/TRBV3-2,TRBJ2-2,.,CASTILNTGELFF,TGTGCCAGCACCATACTTAACACCGGGGAGCTGTTTTTT
.,TRBV7-9,TRBJ2-5,.,CASSHREGRETQYF,TGTGCCAGCAGCCACAGGGAGGGGAGGGAGACCCAGTACTTC
.,TRBV2,TRBJ2-7,.,CASNLRKSSYEQYF,TGTGCCAGCAATCTGCGCAAGAGCTCCTACGAGCAGTACTTC
TRBD1,TRBV4-1,TRBJ1-5,.,CASSQDIHRGSVIRPQHF,TGCGCCAGCAGCCAAGATATCCACAGGGGGTCTGTAATTAGGCCCCAGCATTTT
TRBD1,TRBV2,TRBJ1-2,.,CASSEASLEFGDRATYGYTF,TGTGCCAGCAGTGAAGCGTCTCTTGAGTTCGGGGACAGGGCGACCTATGGCTACACCTTC
.,TRBV2,TRBJ2-3,.,CASSERVGVTDTQYF,TGTGCCAGCAGTGAGAGGGTTGGGGTCACAGATACGCAGTATTTT
.,TRBV27,TRBJ1-4,.,CASSFGAGGTNEKLFF,TGTGCCAGCAGTTTTGGGGCAGGCGGAACTAATGAAAAACTGTTTTTT
.,TRBV28,TRBJ1-2,once,CASSLTEYGYTF,TGTGCCAGCAGTTTGACAGAATATGGCTACACCTTC
.,TRBV11-2,TRBJ1-1,.,CASSLDLWGQNTEAFF,TGTGCCAGCAGCTTAGATCTCTGGGGACAGAACACTGAAGCTTTCTTT